The rows below give T cell receptor beta chains drawn from one sample of a study of OX40 agonist ivuxolimab in advanced cancers. The assay was immunoSEQ multiplex PCR, and TCRdb's table has in-frame clones only and misses some. The sample lists roughly 70,000 clones, roughly nine tenths occurring once. The specimen comprised CD4+ or CD8+ T cells sorted from blood, sampled in a trial of the OX40 agonist ivuxolimab. The receptor source for this set is an adult with an advanced solid tumor such as melanoma, head and neck, liver or kidney cancer. Each CDR3 is given with its conserved first and last residue. A D gene is named only where the DNA matches it firmly. Clone size appears in some rows only: once, few, many, or a class for an expanded clone.

J gene	D gene	V gene	clone size	CDR3 protein
TRBJ2-2	TRBD2	TRBV19	once	CASSKGLADTGELFF
TRBJ2-7	TRBD1	TRBV7-9	.	CASSFRFEQGGSYEQYF
TRBJ1-2	TRBD1	TRBV7-9	.	CASSFGDREINYGYTF
TRBJ2-7	.	TRBV9	.	CASSVGERYEQYF
TRBJ2-1	TRBD2	TRBV30	.	CAWTVHPGTSGSPHNEQFF
.	TRBD1	TRBV19	.	CASSMGQTYEQYF
TRBJ2-1	TRBD1	TRBV28	.	CASSSSGGGNEQFF
TRBJ1-1	.	TRBV5-4	.	CASSLGQANTEAFF
TRBJ1-4	.	TRBV19	.	CASSIDRRGTNEKLFF
TRBJ2-1	.	TRBV2	.	CASPMEGYNEQFF
TRBJ1-5	.	TRBV11-2	.	CASSLSGNGNQPQHF
TRBJ1-2	TRBD1	TRBV5-1	.	CASSLGQGGNYGYTF
TRBJ1-1	TRBD1	TRBV7-2	once	CASSLGGDRNTEAFF
TRBJ1-4	TRBD1	TRBV29-1	.	CSAYPGTGGEKLFF
TRBJ2-1	.	TRBV28	.	CASSRPTLVQFF
TRBJ1-4	.	TRBV21-1	.	CASSSQRAVVYEKLFF
TRBJ2-2	.	TRBV27	.	CASSFMRQKTNTGELFF
TRBJ1-3	.	TRBV19	.	CASSGSGGSGNTIYF
TRBJ1-5	.	TRBV19	.	CASNPGSTNNQPQHF
TRBJ2-3	TRBD1	TRBV7-2	.	CASSRQGWDTQYF
TRBJ2-7	.	TRBV6-6	.	CASAFGGSYEQYF
TRBJ2-1	TRBD2	TRBV7-8	.	CASSPGLAMYNNEQFF
TRBJ1-5	TRBD1	TRBV5-4	.	CASSSGTGGPPSNQPQHF
TRBJ2-3	TRBD2	TRBV28	.	CASSSVASGTDTQYF
TRBJ2-7	.	TRBV5-8	.	CASSLTVAYEQYF